This T cell receptor beta chain was recorded in a study of OX40 agonist ivuxolimab in advanced cancers. In terms of the full investigation: Ivuxolimab was an agonistic, fully human IgG2 monoclonal antibody directed against OX40 (CD134), a costimulatory receptor. Intravenous ivuxolimab was administered to patients every 2 weeks at six dose levels: 0.01, 0.1, 0.3, 1.5, 3 and 10 mg/kg. Of the 50 to 55 patients in dose escalation, about 20 had hepatocellular carcinoma, some 15 had melanoma, 9 had renal cell carcinoma and 9 had head and neck cancer. In the dose-escalation cohort, 82.7% of patients were male, and the mean age was roughly 60 years, with a range of 23 to 79. Prior anti-PD-1, anti-PD-L1 or anti-CTLA-4 therapy was permitted, and about two fifths of dose-escalation patients had received checkpoint inhibitors. Three dose-escalation patients achieved partial responses, one with hepatocellular carcinoma and two with cutaneous melanoma. Peripheral TCRbeta sequencing was intended to test whether TCR sequence diversity was altered and clonal T-cell expansion was caused by ivuxolimab. The monotherapy dose-escalation portion (N ≈ 50 patients) of the phase I ivuxolimab trial is reported in the paper. Overall study outcomes, separate from this receptor: After ivuxolimab, expanded clones were on average more numerous among CD8+ T cells than among CD4+ T cells. The antigen specificity of the peripheral T cells that underwent clonal expansion was not determined. Low levels of normalized T-cell clonal expansion were also seen in some nonresponding patients. In partial responders in the 0.1-3.0 mg/kg groups, normalized peripheral clonal expansion was found to be among the lowest, especially among CD8+ T cells. At doses from 0.1 to 3.0 mg/kg, clonal expansion was seen in both CD4+ and CD8+ blood T cells between baseline and week 6.

For this clone: The antigen it recognizes is unknown. No base-level quality is on record; no much larger clone is a single base apart.

The CDR3 runs 13 amino acids, cysteine and phenylalanine included. The DNA shown is the 39-base CDR3, in frame from base 1. The trial excluded patients who had a history of autoimmune disease or who were on systemic immunosuppression. Peripheral blood for TCR sequencing was drawn from every dose cohort at baseline, at cycle 4 day 1 and at cycle 7 day 1. The samples were drawn from a first-in-human, open-label, multicenter phase I dose-escalation trial of ivuxolimab. Adults with locally advanced or metastatic melanoma, renal cell, hepatocellular, or head and neck squamous cell carcinoma were enrolled in the trial. Before TCR sequencing, CD4+ T cells and CD8+ T cells were sorted from peripheral blood as separate populations. Genomic DNA was isolated from the sorted cells so that the TCRbeta CDR3 region could be sequenced. The immunoSEQ Assay was used for sequencing of TCRbeta CDR3 regions. TCRdb mirrors the immuneACCESS table, restricted to in-frame sequences. Some clones are absent from its copies; in checked studies, under half trace to an unresolved V gene, and the reason for the others is unknown. This sample has approximately 7,500 clones in its table, and over 60% of those were observed once. The ten largest clones add up to roughly 25% of the sample.

Recombination joined TRBV21-1 with TRBJ2-1. TRBV21-1 constitutes a pseudogene. The material was CD4+ or CD8+ T cells sorted from blood, obtained in a trial of the OX40 agonist ivuxolimab. This TCR derives from an adult with an advanced solid tumor such as melanoma, head and neck, liver or kidney cancer. The nucleotides are TGTGCCAGCAGCAACTGGCCCTGGGATGAGCAGTTCTTC. This translates into CASSNWPWDEQFF.